This entry lists 14 T cell receptor beta chains sequenced from one sample in a study of blood T cell repertoires in COVID-19. Measured with immunoSEQ multiplex PCR; TCRdb has only the in-frame clones, and not every one. The sample has roughly 120,000 clones; 90% are singletons. The material sequenced was peripheral blood. The origin of the receptors is a human donor with active COVID-19. The donor label of this sample is uncertain.

This chain connects TRBV7-2 to TRBJ2-7; 12 positions match TRBD2. With V trimmed by 5 bases and J by 7 bases, 9 bases remained unmatched. This CDR3 contains 15 residues. Germline CDR1 is SGHTA and CDR2 is FQGNSA. CDR3 protein: CASSMTSGGVSEQYF. The CDR3 DNA reads TGTGCCAGCAGCATGACTAGCGGGGGTGTAAGTGAGCAGTACTTC.

The chain combines TRBV10-3 with TRBJ1-1, with D possibly being TRBD1 (6 bases). V shed 4 bases and J shed 2 bases, with 11 bases lying between them. Germline V gene lookup returns CDR1 ENHRY and CDR2 SYGVKD. CDR3 size: 14 residues. CDR3 sequence (DNA): TGTGCCATCAGTGCCCAACAGGGTAACACTGAAGCTTTCTTT. This sequence encodes CAISAQQGNTEAFF.

This clone occurred once. CDR3 region: CASSEGQFSTTNEKLFF. In nucleotides, the CDR3 is TGTGCCAGCAGCGAGGGACAGTTTTCCACAACTAATGAAAAACTGTTTTTT. This chain links TRBV9 with TRBJ1-4, with 7 nucleotides matching TRBD1. The V segment lost 3 bases and the J segment 0 bases; nucleotides outside the gene matches: 8. The CDR3 consists of 17 residues. CDR1 SGDLS and CDR2 YYNGEE come from the germline V gene.

V gene TRBV6-6 combines with J gene TRBJ2-3; 8 bases agree with TRBD2. V dropped 5 bases and J dropped 3; count of bases not matched to a gene: 16. CDR1 MNHNY and CDR2 SVGAGI come from the germline V gene (reference sequence). The CDR3 loop spans 18 amino acids. The CDR3 sequence is CASSLGRRYGGGTDTQYF. The CDR3 nucleotides read TGTGCCAGCAGTCTAGGCCGCCGGTACGGGGGGGGGACAGATACGCAGTATTTT.

The table lists this clone with a count of one. V and J are TRBV3-1 (or the pseudogene TRBV3-2) and TRBJ1-6; D is undetermined. The length of the CDR3 is 13 residues. Germline V CDR1 and CDR2: LGHDT, YNNKEL (reference sequence). V was cut by 5 bases and J by 8 bases, with 10 bases left in between. The CDR3 here is CASSTRMDSPLHF. CDR3 nucleotides: TGTGCCAGCAGCACAAGAATGGATTCACCCCTCCACTTT.

The count of this clone is one. The gene calls are TRBV9 and TRBJ1-6; a weak D match, TRBD1 (6 bases). CDR3 length: 15 amino acids. Trimming cost V 0 bases and J 4 bases, with 8 bases left between them. From germline, CDR1 is SGDLS and CDR2 YYNGEE. In DNA, the CDR3 is TGTGCCAGCAGCGTAGCAGGGACATATAATTCACCCCTCCACTTT. It codes for CASSVAGTYNSPLHF.

V gene TRBV5-4 combines with J gene TRBJ2-7; the match to TRBD2 covers 12 bases. The CDR3 covers 16 residues. The germline CDR1 and CDR2 sequences are SGHNT and YYREEE (reference sequence). With 4 bases clipped from V and 1 base from J, the junction kept 6 bases outside the gene matches. CDR3 residues: CASSRTLAGGSYEQYF. The CDR3 nucleotides are TGTGCCAGCAGCCGCACACTAGCGGGGGGATCCTACGAGCAGTACTTC.

V and J are TRBV19 and TRBJ2-2; 10 bases map to TRBD2. Germline trimming cut 2 bases from V and 3 bases from J; bases unmatched to any gene: 18. Germline-derived CDR1 and CDR2 are LNHDA and SQIVND (reference sequence). The CDR3 length is 21 residues. The CDR3 nucleotides read TGTGCCAGTAGTATACGGGTAGCGGGGGGACCAACCTGGTCCGACACCGGGGAGCTGTTTTTT. It codes for CASSIRVAGGPTWSDTGELFF.

This clone was seen once. This chain joins TRBV6-5 and TRBJ1-2; TRBD1 agrees at 10 bases. The CDR3 runs 15 residues. J lost 5 bases, V lost 5 bases, and 8 bases had no gene match. From germline, CDR1 is MNHEY and CDR2 SVGAGI. The CDR3 DNA follows: TGTGCCAGCAGTAACCCGGGACAGGGGAGTTATGGCTACACCTTC. This codes for CASSNPGQGSYGYTF.

The chain recombines TRBV5-6 with TRBJ2-7, with D possibly matching TRBD2 (6 bases). The CDR3 is 14 amino acids. Trimming took off 3 bases at V and 2 bases at J, with 12 bases between the two ends. The germline CDR1 and CDR2 sequences are SGHDT and YYEEEE. This CDR3 is CASSSQRATYEQYF. DNA for the CDR3: TGTGCCAGCAGCTCCCAGCGGGCCACCTACGAGCAGTACTTC.

The chain combines TRBV28 with TRBJ1-2, with D tentatively TRBD1 (5 bases). The CDR3 sequence is 15 residues long. Germline V gene lookup returns CDR1 MDHEN and CDR2 SYDVKM. The germline V and J ends were trimmed by 5 bases and 0 bases, with 13 bases remaining between them. CDR3 DNA sequence: TGTGCCAGCAGTGTACGACAGCTAGCTAACTATGGCTACACCTTC. Its protein is CASSVRQLANYGYTF.

This chain uses TRBV3-1 (or the pseudogene TRBV3-2) with TRBJ2-1; TRBD2 agrees at 8 bases. Trimming took 4 bases from V and 5 from J; bases not matched to a gene: 7. The germline V gene has CDR1 LGHDT and CDR2 YNNKEL (reference sequence). CDR3 length equals 15 residues. The CDR3 is CASSRGGPFNNEQFF. The CDR3 nucleotides read TGTGCCAGCAGCCGCGGGGGGCCATTCAACAATGAGCAGTTCTTC.

The rearrangement links TRBV7-3 to TRBJ1-2; the D is unclear. This CDR3 comprises 14 residues. The V gene's germline CDR1 is SGHTA and CDR2 FQGTGA. V was pared by 5 bases and J by 8 bases, with 18 bases between. The CDR3 nucleotides are TGTGCCAGCAGCACGGGATCCAGCCCAGTGGGCTACACCTTC. Its protein product is CASSTGSSPVGYTF.

CDR3 coding DNA: TGCAGTGCTAGTACAGGGTGGACGAACACCGGGGAGCTGTTTTTT. This gives the protein CSASTGWTNTGELFF. This chain joins TRBV20-1 and TRBJ2-2, with a possible D match to TRBD1 (6 bases). Germline V gene lookup returns CDR1 DFQATT and CDR2 SNEGSKA (reference sequence). The CDR3 covers 15 residues. V lost 3 bases, J lost 0 bases, and 11 bases lay in between.